The 24 T cell receptor beta chains below were found in one sample sequenced in a study of response to subunit inactivated influenza vaccine. One entry per CDR3 protein results from TCRdb running MiXCR on the RT-PCR reads. The table lists 650,000 to 700,000 distinct CDR3 sequences, approximately 14% of them singletons. The material was PBMCs from blood, obtained about 12 days after vaccination. Source of these receptors: a man over 45 who received an inactivated influenza vaccine.

This clonotype was seen only a few times. The J gene is TRBJ1-1, the V gene TRBV6-2 or TRBV6-3, with a weak D call TRBD1 (6 bases). Germline assignment: CDR1 MNHEY and CDR2 SVGEGT. This CDR3 spans 15 amino acids. Trimming took 7 bases from V and 3 from J, leaving 18 bases between them. CDR3 coding DNA: TGTGCCAGCACCGAAAGGTGGAAGGGGGACACTGAAGCTTTCTTT. It encodes CASTERWKGDTEAFF.

The chain links TRBV7-6 to TRBJ2-5; a weak D match, TRBD1 (6 bases). Trimming removed 1 base from V and 1 base from J, with 13 bases in between. The CDR3 runs 16 residues. CDR1 is SGHVS, CDR2 FNYEAQ, per germline. The CDR3 bases are TGTGCCAGCAGCTTAGTCTTCGGCAGGGGCCAAGAGACCCAGTACTTC. Protein: CASSLVFGRGQETQYF.

The chain combines TRBV10-3 with TRBJ2-3; D call uncertain. V gave up 0 bases and J gave up 2 bases, with 6 bases separating them. CDR3 size: 14 residues. The germline gives CDR1 ENHRY, CDR2 SYGVKD. The CDR3: CAISESAHTDTQYF. Written as DNA, the CDR3 is TGTGCCATCAGTGAGTCGGCACACACAGATACGCAGTATTTT.

V is TRBV6-5 and J is TRBJ2-7; 9 bases fit TRBD1. Germline CDR1 reads MNHEY; CDR2 reads SVGAGI. V was pared by 6 bases and J by 6 bases, with 12 bases of the junction left unmatched. The CDR3 length is 15 residues. This chain's CDR3 is CASSYQGQGKAEQYF. The CDR3 bases are TGTGCCAGCAGCTACCAGGGACAGGGTAAAGCCGAGCAGTACTTC.

The V call is TRBV12-3 or TRBV12-4, the J call TRBJ2-7; possibly TRBD2 for D (7 bases). V was cut by 1 base and J by 0 bases, with 10 bases left in between. This CDR3 is 15 amino acids long. The CDR3 reads CASSLEGGASYEQYF. As DNA, the CDR3 is TGTGCCAGCAGTTTAGAGGGGGGGGCCTCCTACGAGCAGTACTTC.

The chain recombines TRBV7-2 with TRBJ2-7, with 8 bases matching TRBD1. This CDR3 is 14 amino acids long. Germline-derived CDR1 and CDR2 are SGHTA and FQGNSA. Trimming took 4 bases from V and 7 from J; bases not matched to a gene: 9. CDR3 coding DNA: TGTGCCAGCAGCTCAGCCCAGGGGGCGTTTGAGCAGTACTTC. Its protein is CASSSAQGAFEQYF.

The chain combines TRBV5-5 with TRBJ2-4, with D maybe TRBD1 (6 bases). V was pared by 2 bases and J by 2 bases, with 8 bases between. Germline V gives CDR1 SGHKS, CDR2 YYEKEE (reference sequence). The CDR3 has 14 residues. The CDR3, as DNA: TGTGCCAGCAGCTTTCAGGGGTCCAAAAACATTCAGTACTTC. Translated: CASSFQGSKNIQYF.

The rearrangement uses TRBV5-1 and TRBJ2-1, with D unclear. This CDR3 comprises 13 residues. The ends were cut back, 0 bases at V and 9 bases at J, with 10 bases in the middle. Germline V lookup: CDR1 SGHRS, CDR2 YFSETQ. In nucleotides, the CDR3 is TGCGCCAGCAGCTTGGTTAGTGCTAGTGAGCAGTTCTTC. This encodes CASSLVSASEQFF.

Of note for this clonotype: A read error may explain this, as a much larger clone is one base away. The CDR3 carries no conserved terminal phenylalanine or tryptophan, so it likely arises from a read error. The chain uses TRBV10-3 and TRBJ2-3; weak D call: TRBD2 (6 bases). The CDR3 consists of 14 residues. V was pared by 10 bases and J by 2 bases, with 16 bases between. Germline loops: CDR1 ENHRY, CDR2 SYGVKD. The CDR3 DNA reads as TGTGCCACCCGATCCGGGAGAGTCACAGATACGCAGTATTTA. Protein: CATRSGRVTDTQYL.

V and J are TRBV4-1 and TRBJ2-2; D unclear. Germline loops: CDR1 MGHRA, CDR2 YSYEKL. There are 13 residues in the CDR3. The V and J ends lost 2 bases and 5 bases respectively, with 6 bases between them. The CDR3 DNA follows: TGCGCCAGCAGCCAACAATTTACCGGGGAGCTGTTTTTT. It yields the protein CASSQQFTGELFF.

This clonotype was found once. The rearrangement joins TRBV20-1 to TRBJ2-2; the match to TRBD1 covers 7 bases. Per the germline V gene, CDR1 is DFQATT and CDR2 is SNEGSKA (reference sequence). V was clipped by 5 bases and J by 0 bases; unmatched bases: 3. This CDR3 has 14 amino acids. The CDR3 DNA reads as TGCAGTGCTGAGGGACAGCCGAACACCGGGGAGCTGTTTTTT. Protein product: CSAEGQPNTGELFF.

In its sample, this clonotype was seen once. The chain carries TRBV30 and TRBJ2-3, with 8 bases aligning to TRBD2. V was pared by 1 base and J by 0 bases, with 12 bases of the junction left unmatched. The germline V gene encodes CDR1 GTSNPN and CDR2 SVGIG (reference sequence). The CDR3 extends over 18 amino acids. Here the CDR3 DNA reads TGTGCCTGGAGTGCCTGGGAACTAGCGGCAACTAGCACAGATACGCAGTATTTT. Translated, it gives CAWSAWELAATSTDTQYF.

In this sample, this clonotype turned up a few times. The V call is TRBV4-2, the J call TRBJ1-5; 10 nucleotides match TRBD1. This CDR3 region has 19 residues. Germline lookup yields CDR1 LGHNA and CDR2 YNFKEQ. V trimming: 0 bases; J trimming: 6 bases; junction bases outside the gene matches: 14. CDR3 sequence (DNA): TGTGCCAGCAGCCAAGAAGCCCCGACGGACAGGGGGATTTTTCAGCCCCAGCATTTT. Translation: CASSQEAPTDRGIFQPQHF.

The V gene is TRBV7-2, the J gene TRBJ2-1; the D is unclear. The CDR3 loop spans 16 amino acids. V was trimmed by 0 bases and J by 4 bases, leaving 13 bases between them. Germline-derived CDR1 and CDR2 are SGHTA and FQGNSA. The DNA for the CDR3 is TGTGCCAGCAGCTTAGCGTTCGGCTTAGATTACAATGAGCAGTTCTTC. Protein: CASSLAFGLDYNEQFF.

This clonotype was recorded many times. The chain joins TRBV12-3 or TRBV12-4 to TRBJ1-1, with no clear D. The CDR3 consists of 11 residues. Between the trimmed V and J ends, which lost 2 bases and 8 bases, there was a span of 6 bases. CDR3: CASSLTTEAFF. Here the CDR3 DNA reads TGTGCCAGCAGTTTAACGACCGAAGCTTTCTTT.

This sequence joins TRBV5-1 and TRBJ2-7; 7 bases map to TRBD1. The CDR3 sequence is 16 residues long. The germline CDR1 and CDR2 sequences are SGHRS and YFSETQ. The V and J ends lost 1 base and 3 bases, in that order; junction bases with no gene match: 10. The CDR3 DNA sequence: TGCGCCAGCAGCTTGTCCCCGACAGGGACAATCTACGAGCAGTACTTC. It yields the protein CASSLSPTGTIYEQYF.

This clonotype was counted between two and nine times. Here the CDR3 reads CASSLAGMTYEQYF. CDR3 DNA: TGTGCCAGCAGCTTAGCGGGGATGACGTACGAGCAGTACTTC. The chain is built from TRBV7-9 and TRBJ2-7; D uncertain. Trimming cost V 0 bases and J 4 bases, with 10 bases left between them. The germline V gene encodes CDR1 SEHNR and CDR2 FQNEAQ (reference sequence). The CDR3 covers 14 residues.

J is TRBJ1-1 and V is TRBV30; tentative D call: TRBD1 (6 bases). The ends were cut back, 7 bases at V and 4 bases at J, with 13 bases in the middle. The CDR3 loop spans 12 amino acids. The germline CDR1 and CDR2 sequences are GTSNPN and SVGIG (reference sequence). The CDR3 coding sequence is TGTGCCTTACAGGGAGGCAGCACTGAAGCTTTCTTT. It yields the protein CALQGGSTEAFF.

This clonotype appeared a few times. The V gene is TRBV11-2, the J gene TRBJ2-1, with 11 bases that match TRBD2. The trim removed 1 base at V and 3 bases at J, leaving 5 bases unmatched. The CDR3 loop spans 17 amino acids. Germline values: CDR1 SGHAT, CDR2 FQNNGV. CDR3 sequence: CASSLGSLAGGYNEQFF. CDR3 in DNA: TGTGCCAGCAGCTTAGGGAGTCTAGCGGGAGGCTACAATGAGCAGTTCTTC.

This sequence joins TRBV20-1 and TRBJ2-7; 8 nucleotides match TRBD2. This CDR3 region has 14 residues. The germline V gene encodes CDR1 DFQATT and CDR2 SNEGSKA (reference sequence). V shed 3 bases and J 1 base; nucleotides not matched to a gene: 5. The CDR3 spells CSASKTGGSYEQYF. The CDR3 DNA reads TGCAGTGCTAGTAAAACGGGAGGGTCCTACGAGCAGTACTTC.

A few counts support this clonotype. The V call is TRBV11-2, the J call TRBJ2-1; 9 nucleotides align to TRBD2. Germline-derived CDR1 and CDR2 are SGHAT and FQNNGV. With V trimmed by 7 bases and J by 10 bases, 17 bases remained unmatched. This CDR3 spans 16 amino acids. This CDR3 reads CASNFRDGGGAEEQFF. The CDR3 nucleotides are TGTGCCAGCAACTTCCGCGATGGCGGGGGGGCTGAGGAGCAGTTCTTC.

The genes are TRBV7-2 and TRBJ2-3; no clear D gene. The CDR3 spans 17 residues. V was shortened by 1 base and J by 0 bases, with 14 bases between the two germline ends. Germline V gene lookup returns CDR1 SGHTA and CDR2 FQGNSA. The CDR3 here is CASSLELRGPSTDTQYF. CDR3 coding DNA: TGTGCCAGCAGCTTAGAGCTACGCGGACCTAGCACAGATACGCAGTATTTT.

This clonotype was detected ten times or more. The chain couples TRBV6-2 or TRBV6-3 to TRBJ2-7, with D hard to call. Germline V CDR1 and CDR2: MNHEY, SVGEGT. This CDR3 has 13 amino acids. V shed 4 bases and J shed 1 base, with 8 bases lying between them. This CDR3 is CASSWAASYEQYF. CDR3 bases: TGTGCCAGCAGTTGGGCAGCATCCTACGAGCAGTACTTC.

J is TRBJ2-1 and V is TRBV12-3 or TRBV12-4, with D uncertain. V was shortened by 4 bases and J by 0 bases, with 13 bases between the two germline ends. This CDR3 contains 16 residues. This CDR3 is CASSSSLGSSYNEQFF. DNA for the CDR3: TGTGCCAGCAGTTCCAGCTTAGGTAGCTCCTACAATGAGCAGTTCTTC.